The entry that follows covers one T cell receptor beta chain sequence. Its specificity is not known. Noted treatment: 15 to 20 received Ad26.COV2.S at low or high dose, single or two shots; several received placebo; per-sample allocation not given. Specimen acquisition occurred on day 63 following the initial vaccine or placebo injection. Wuhan-strain SARS-CoV-2 spike was expressed by the Ad26 vector that made up the vaccine. This sample is drawn from a study of Ad26.COV2.S vaccination and SARS-CoV-2 variants. About the research overall: Dosing was one shot or two shots 56 days apart. General study findings and limits: After vaccination, substantial breadth of spike-specific CD8+ and CD4+ responses was reported.

V was pared by 8 bases and J by 5 bases, with 8 bases between. The CDR3 runs 11 residues. Germline V lookup: CDR1 ENHRY, CDR2 SYGVKD. Data came from immunoSEQ multiplex PCR; TCRdb stores just in-frame clones and leaves some out. Found here are around 320,000 clones, about 85% of them singletons; the top ten hold roughly 2%. The clonotype was recovered from a person between 18 and 59 years old who received the Ad26.COV2.S COVID-19 vaccine or a placebo. The starting material was peripheral blood, obtained in a trial of Ad26.COV2.S vaccine versus placebo. V and J are TRBV10-3 and TRBJ2-3; D may match TRBD1 or TRBD2 (5 bases each). CDR3 nucleotides: TGTGCCATCGGTGGGGGAGATACGCAGTATTTT. It encodes CAIGGGDTQYF.